This TCR beta chain was captured by sequencing in a study of blood T cell repertoires in COVID-19. As for the study in general: T cells, B-cell-depleted T cells, or PBMCs supplied cDNA or gDNA.

The assay was immunoSEQ multiplex PCR, and TCRdb's table has in-frame clones only and misses some. The table lists about 140,000 clones, approximately 83% of them singletons, with 4% in the top ten. Germline values: CDR1 SGHRS, CDR2 YFSETQ. CDR3 length: 13 amino acids. Trimming left V 5 bases short and J 4 bases short, with 10 bases between. The chain carries TRBV5-1 and TRBJ2-1, with D perhaps matching TRBD1 (5 bases). The specimen sequenced was peripheral blood. The TCR sequence derives from a woman aged 55-75 years with acute or convalescent COVID-19. The CDR3 is CASRDSEYNEQFF. Here the CDR3 DNA reads TGCGCCAGCAGAGACAGCGAATACAATGAGCAGTTCTTC.